What follows are 5 T cell receptor beta chains derived from one specimen sequenced in a study of T cells in women clearing cervical HPV infection (dated by TCRdb to 2017 to 2018). To prepare the library, the immunoSEQ multiplex PCR assay was applied. TCRdb obtained this table from immuneACCESS and retained in-frame rearrangements with V and J assigned. These tables miss some clones; where compared with another copy, unresolved V genes account for less than half of the shortfall, and the remainder is unexplained. The sample's table covers roughly 20,000 clones. The ten largest clones represent approximately 5.2% of the sample. Input material: blood buffy coat. These receptors all stem from a woman between 18 and 70 years old with a cervical HPV16 infection that either progressed to CIN3+ or cleared (not recorded which).

Remarks on this clone: The CDR3 is cut off 3 residues early in the read; its end comes from the germline J gene. The V call is TRBV7-8, the J call TRBJ2-1; D is possibly TRBD1 (5 bases). V lost 1 base to trimming and J lost 2 bases, with 15 bases between them. Germline V CDR1 and CDR2: SGHVS, FQNEAQ. The CDR3 has 17 amino acids. CDR3 DNA (partial): TGTGCCAGCAGCTTAGTTGCAGGGCTTACCACCTACAATGAG. Amino acids: CASSLVAGLTTYNE. The CDR3 in full is CASSLVAGLTTYNEQFF.

Turning to this clone: The read comes to an end 3 residues before the CDR3 does, leaving the germline J gene to fill in the end. V usage is TRBV7-3 and J usage is TRBJ2-3; D remains ambiguous. This CDR3 is built from 13 residues. Germline loops: CDR1 SGHTA, CDR2 FQGTGA. The part of the CDR3 DNA that was read is TGTGCCAGCAGCTTAAGTAAGCAAGAGACG. Protein: CASSLSKQET. The whole CDR3 sequence reads CASSLSKQETQYF. The variable domain in full, completed from reference TRBV7-3 and TRBJ2-3, reads GAGVSQTPSNKVTEKGKYVELRCDPISGHTALYWYRQSLGQGPEFLIYFQGTGAADDSGLPNDRFFAVRPEGSVSTLKIQRTERGDSAVYLCASSLSKQETQYFGPGTRLTVL.

About this clone itself: Sequencing ends 3 residues short of the CDR3 end; the germline J gene provides the rest. This chain joins TRBV18 and TRBJ2-3; 7 nucleotides align to TRBD1. CDR3 length: 13 residues. Germline CDR1 reads KGHSH; CDR2 reads LQKENI. The CDR3 spells CASSPGTVETQYF. The CDR3 bases that were read are TGTGCCAGCTCACCCGGGACAGTGGAGACG.

Of note for this clone: The read is 3 residues too short to cover the CDR3 end, so that end is filled in from the germline J gene. J is TRBJ2-7 and V is TRBV20-1; 13 bases line up with TRBD2. Trimming took 5 bases from V and 6 from J; bases not matched to a gene: 13. CDR1 is DFQATT and CDR2 is SNEGSKA in the germline V gene (reference sequence). The CDR3 extends over 16 amino acids. CDR3 bases read: TGCAGTGCTTCATGGGGACTAGCGGGGTTCGGGGGCGAG. Translating it yields CSASWGLAGFGGE. The entire CDR3 reads CSASWGLAGFGGEQYF.

Regarding this clone: The missing CDR3 end, 3 residues past where the read stops, is filled in from the germline J gene. The chain uses TRBV5-1 and TRBJ1-4; weak D call: TRBD1 (5 bases). This CDR3 contains 14 residues. Trimming cost V 4 bases and J 7 bases, with 14 bases left between them. CDR1 and CDR2 from the germline V gene are SGHRS and YFSETQ. Here the CDR3 reads CASSPSGMREKLFF. The DNA read from the CDR3 is TGCGCCAGCAGCCCCTCAGGGATGCGTGAAAAA.